The TCR beta chain under discussion was sequenced for a study of blood T cells in healthy people across ages. With regard to this clonotype: With a much larger clone just one base away, this may be a read error.

PCR was performed a second time for roughly 7 to 11 cycles using a sample-barcoded 5' primer and a J-beta primer mix. TCRdb fed the 5' RACE reads into MiXCR, producing one record per CDR3 protein. This table holds roughly 1.6 million distinct CDR3 sequences, roughly 30% found once. Germline assignment: CDR1 SQVTM and CDR2 ANQGSEA. CDR3 length equals 13 residues. Sequencing input: blood. The sequence derives from a woman aged 30 to 39 in good health. The gene calls are TRBV29-1 and TRBJ2-7, with D perhaps matching TRBD1 or TRBD2 (6 bases each). The CDR3 DNA sequence: TGCACCGCCGGGGGCGGGAATAAGGACGAGCAGTACTTC. Protein product: CTAGGGNKDEQYF.